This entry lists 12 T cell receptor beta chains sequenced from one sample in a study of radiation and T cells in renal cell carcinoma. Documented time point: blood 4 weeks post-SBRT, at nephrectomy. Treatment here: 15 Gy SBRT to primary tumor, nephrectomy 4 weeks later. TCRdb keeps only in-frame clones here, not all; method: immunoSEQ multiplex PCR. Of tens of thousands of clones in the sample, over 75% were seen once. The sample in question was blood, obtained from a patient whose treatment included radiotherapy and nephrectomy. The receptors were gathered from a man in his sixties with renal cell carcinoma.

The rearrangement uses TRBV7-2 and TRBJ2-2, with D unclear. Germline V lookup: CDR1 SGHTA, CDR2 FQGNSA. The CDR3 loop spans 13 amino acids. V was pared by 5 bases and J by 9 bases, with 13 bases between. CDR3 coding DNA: TGTGCCAGCAGCCTGGCCGTTTCCCGGGAGCTGTTTTTT. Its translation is CASSLAVSRELFF.

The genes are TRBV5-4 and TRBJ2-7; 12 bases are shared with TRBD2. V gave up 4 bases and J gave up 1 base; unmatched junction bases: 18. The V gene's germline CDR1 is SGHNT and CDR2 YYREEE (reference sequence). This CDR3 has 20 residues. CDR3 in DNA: TGTGCCAGCAGCCCTCAAACCGGAGGACTAGCGGGATTAAAGTCCTACGAGCAGTACTTC. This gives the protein CASSPQTGGLAGLKSYEQYF. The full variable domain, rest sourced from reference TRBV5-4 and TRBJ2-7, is ETGVTQSPTHLIKTRGQQVTLRCSSQSGHNTVSWYQQALGQGPQFIFQYYREEENGRGNFPPRFSGLQFPNYSSELNVNALELDDSALYLCASSPQTGGLAGLKSYEQYFGPGTRLTVT.

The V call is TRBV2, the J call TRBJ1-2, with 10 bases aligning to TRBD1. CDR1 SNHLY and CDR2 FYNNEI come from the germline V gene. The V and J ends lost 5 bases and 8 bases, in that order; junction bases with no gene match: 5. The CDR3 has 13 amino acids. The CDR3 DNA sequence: TGTGCCAGCAGTCTCCGGGACAGGGGAGGCTACACCTTC. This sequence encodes CASSLRDRGGYTF.

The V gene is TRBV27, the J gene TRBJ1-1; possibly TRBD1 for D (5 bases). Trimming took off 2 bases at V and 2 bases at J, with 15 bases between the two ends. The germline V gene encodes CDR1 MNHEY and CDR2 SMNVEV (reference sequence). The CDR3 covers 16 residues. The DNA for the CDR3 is TGTGCCAGCAGTTTACGCCCGGGCGGGGACAACACTGAAGCTTTCTTT. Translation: CASSLRPGGDNTEAFF.

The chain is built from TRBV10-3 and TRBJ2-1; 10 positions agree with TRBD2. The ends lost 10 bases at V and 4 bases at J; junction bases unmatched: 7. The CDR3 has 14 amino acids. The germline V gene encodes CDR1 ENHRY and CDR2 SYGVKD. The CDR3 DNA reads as TGTGCCACCACACTAGCGGGGAAGTACAATGAGCAGTTCTTC. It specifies CATTLAGKYNEQFF.

CDR3 nucleotides: TGTGCCTGGATGGTGCCCCTAGTCAATGAGCAGTTCTTC. This gives the protein CAWMVPLVNEQFF. V usage is TRBV30 and J usage is TRBJ2-1, with unresolved D. The CDR3 length is 13 residues. The V end lost 4 bases, the J end lost 6 bases, and 13 bases lay between the germline ends. The germline V gene encodes CDR1 GTSNPN and CDR2 SVGIG (reference sequence).

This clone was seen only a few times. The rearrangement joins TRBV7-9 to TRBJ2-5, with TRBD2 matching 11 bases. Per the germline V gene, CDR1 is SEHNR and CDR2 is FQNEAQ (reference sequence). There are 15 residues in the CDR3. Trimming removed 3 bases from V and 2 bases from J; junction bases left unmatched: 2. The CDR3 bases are TGTGCCAGCAGCTTGGGACTAGCGGTACAAGAGACCCAGTACTTC. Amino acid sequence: CASSLGLAVQETQYF. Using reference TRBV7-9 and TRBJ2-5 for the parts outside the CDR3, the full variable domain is DTGVSQNPRHKITKRGQNVTFRCDPISEHNRLYWYRQTLGQGPEFLTYFQNEAQLEKSRLLSDRFSAERPKGSFSTLEIQRTEQGDSAMYLCASSLGLAVQETQYFGPGTRLLVL.

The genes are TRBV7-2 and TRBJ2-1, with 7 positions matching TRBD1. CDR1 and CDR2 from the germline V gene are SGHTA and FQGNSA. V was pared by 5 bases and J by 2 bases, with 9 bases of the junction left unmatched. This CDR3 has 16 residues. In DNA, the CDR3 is TGTGCCAGCAGCACCCAAATTGGACAGGCCTACAATGAGCAGTTCTTC. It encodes CASSTQIGQAYNEQFF. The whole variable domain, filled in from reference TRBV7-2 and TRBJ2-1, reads GAGVSQSPSNKVTEKGKDVELRCDPISGHTALYWYRQSLGQGLEFLIYFQGNSAPDKSGLPSDRFSAERTGGSVSTLTIQRTQQEDSAVYLCASSTQIGQAYNEQFFGPGTRLTVL.

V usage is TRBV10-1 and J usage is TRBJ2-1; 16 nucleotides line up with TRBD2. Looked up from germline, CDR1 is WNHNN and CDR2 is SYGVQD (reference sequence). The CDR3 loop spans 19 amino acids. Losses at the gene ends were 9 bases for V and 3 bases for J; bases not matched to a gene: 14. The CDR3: CARGRRGTSGRGDYNEQFF. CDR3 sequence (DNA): TGCGCCAGAGGTAGACGTGGGACTAGCGGGAGGGGCGACTACAATGAGCAGTTCTTC.

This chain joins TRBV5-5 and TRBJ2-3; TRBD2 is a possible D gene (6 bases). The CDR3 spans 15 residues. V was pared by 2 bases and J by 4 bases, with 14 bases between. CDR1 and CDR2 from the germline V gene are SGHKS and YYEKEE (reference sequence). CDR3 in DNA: TGTGCCAGCAGCTTTACTAGCATCCCGGCAGATACGCAGTATTTT. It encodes CASSFTSIPADTQYF.

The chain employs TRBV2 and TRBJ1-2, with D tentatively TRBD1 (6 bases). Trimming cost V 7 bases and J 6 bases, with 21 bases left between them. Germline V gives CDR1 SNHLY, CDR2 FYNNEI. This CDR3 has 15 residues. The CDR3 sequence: CASTILQGGRDGYTF. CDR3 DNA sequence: TGTGCCAGCACAATCTTACAGGGAGGAAGAGATGGCTACACCTTC.

The CDR3 DNA reads as TGCGCCAGCAGCCTACTCGGCTGGAGGGACACCGGGGAGCTGTTTTTT. This translates into CASSLLGWRDTGELFF. The chain couples TRBV4-1 to TRBJ2-2; TRBD2 might be the D (6 bases). V lost 4 bases and J lost 3, with 15 bases in between. The germline CDR1 and CDR2 sequences are MGHRA and YSYEKL. The CDR3 length is 16 residues.